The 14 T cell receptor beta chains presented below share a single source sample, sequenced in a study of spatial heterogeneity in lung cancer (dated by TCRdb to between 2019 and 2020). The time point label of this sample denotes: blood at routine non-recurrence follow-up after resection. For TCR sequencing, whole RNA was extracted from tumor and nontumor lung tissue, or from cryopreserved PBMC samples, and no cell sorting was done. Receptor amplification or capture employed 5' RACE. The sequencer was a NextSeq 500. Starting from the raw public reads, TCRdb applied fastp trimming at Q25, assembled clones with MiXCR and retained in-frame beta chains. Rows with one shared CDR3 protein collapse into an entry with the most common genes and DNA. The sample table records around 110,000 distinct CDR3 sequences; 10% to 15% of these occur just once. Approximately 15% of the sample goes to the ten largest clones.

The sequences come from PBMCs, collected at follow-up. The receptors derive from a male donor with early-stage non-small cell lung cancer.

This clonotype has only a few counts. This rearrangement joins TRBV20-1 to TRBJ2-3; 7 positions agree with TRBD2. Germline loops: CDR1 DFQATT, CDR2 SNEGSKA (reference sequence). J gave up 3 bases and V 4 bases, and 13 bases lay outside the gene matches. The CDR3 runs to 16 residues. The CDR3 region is CSAKKIAGVGTDTQYF. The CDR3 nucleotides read TGCAGTGCTAAGAAGATTGCGGGGGTGGGTACAGATACGCAGTATTTT.

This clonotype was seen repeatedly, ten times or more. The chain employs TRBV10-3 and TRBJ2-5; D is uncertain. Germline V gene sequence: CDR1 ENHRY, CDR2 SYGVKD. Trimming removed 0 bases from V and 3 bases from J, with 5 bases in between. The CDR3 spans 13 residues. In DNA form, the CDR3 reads TGTGCCATCAGTGAGTCTTTCAAAGAGACCCAGTACTTC. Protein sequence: CAISESFKETQYF.

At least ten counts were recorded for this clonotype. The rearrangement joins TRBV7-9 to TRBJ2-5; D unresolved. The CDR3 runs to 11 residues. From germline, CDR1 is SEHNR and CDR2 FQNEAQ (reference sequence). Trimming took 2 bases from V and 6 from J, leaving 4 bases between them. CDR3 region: CASSLKQTQYF. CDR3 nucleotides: TGTGCCAGCAGCTTAAAACAGACCCAGTACTTC.

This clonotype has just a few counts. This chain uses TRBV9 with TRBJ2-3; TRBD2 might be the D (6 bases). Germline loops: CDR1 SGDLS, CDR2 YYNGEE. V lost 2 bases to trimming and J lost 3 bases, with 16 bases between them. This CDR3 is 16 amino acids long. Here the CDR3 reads CASSVLNSRGTDTQYF. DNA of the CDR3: TGTGCCAGCAGCGTCCTCAACTCGCGGGGTACAGATACGCAGTATTTT.

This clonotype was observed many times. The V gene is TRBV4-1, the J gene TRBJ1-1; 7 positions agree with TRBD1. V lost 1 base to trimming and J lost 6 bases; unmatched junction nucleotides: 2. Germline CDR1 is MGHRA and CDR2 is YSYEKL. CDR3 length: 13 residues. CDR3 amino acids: CASSQGQGPEAFF. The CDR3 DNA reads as TGCGCCAGCAGCCAAGGACAGGGCCCTGAAGCTTTCTTT.

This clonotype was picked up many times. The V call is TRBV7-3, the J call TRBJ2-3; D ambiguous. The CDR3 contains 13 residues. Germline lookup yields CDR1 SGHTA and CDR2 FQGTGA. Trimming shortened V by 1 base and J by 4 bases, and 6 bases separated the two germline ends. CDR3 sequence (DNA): TGTGCCAGCAGCTTAAATAGTGCAGATACGCAGTATTTT. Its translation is CASSLNSADTQYF.

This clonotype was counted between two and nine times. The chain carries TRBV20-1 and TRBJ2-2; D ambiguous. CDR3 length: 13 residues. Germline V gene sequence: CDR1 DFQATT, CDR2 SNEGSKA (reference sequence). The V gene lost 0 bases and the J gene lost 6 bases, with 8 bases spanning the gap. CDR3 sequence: CSARDPLSGELFF. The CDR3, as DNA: TGCAGTGCTAGAGATCCTCTCTCCGGGGAGCTGTTTTTT.

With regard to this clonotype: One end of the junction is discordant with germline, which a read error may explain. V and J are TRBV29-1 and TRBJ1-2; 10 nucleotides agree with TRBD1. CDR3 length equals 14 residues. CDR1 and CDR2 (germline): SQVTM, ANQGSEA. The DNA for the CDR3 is TGCAGCGTCGAAGGGACAGGGGCCGCTTGGGGCTACACCTTC. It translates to CSVEGTGAAWGYTF.

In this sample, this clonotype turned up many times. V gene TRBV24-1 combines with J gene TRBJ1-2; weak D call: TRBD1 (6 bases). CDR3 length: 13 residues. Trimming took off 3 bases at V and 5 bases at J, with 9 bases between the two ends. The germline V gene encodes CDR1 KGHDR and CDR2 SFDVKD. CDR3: CATSDVRGYGYTF. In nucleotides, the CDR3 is TGTGCCACCAGTGATGTCAGGGGTTATGGCTACACCTTC.

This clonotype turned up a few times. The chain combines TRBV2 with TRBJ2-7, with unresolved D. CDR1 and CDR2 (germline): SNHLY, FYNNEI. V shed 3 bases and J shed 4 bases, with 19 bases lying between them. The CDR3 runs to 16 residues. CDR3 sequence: CASSDSALWGFYEQYF. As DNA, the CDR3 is TGTGCCAGCAGTGACTCCGCTCTTTGGGGTTTTTACGAGCAGTACTTC.

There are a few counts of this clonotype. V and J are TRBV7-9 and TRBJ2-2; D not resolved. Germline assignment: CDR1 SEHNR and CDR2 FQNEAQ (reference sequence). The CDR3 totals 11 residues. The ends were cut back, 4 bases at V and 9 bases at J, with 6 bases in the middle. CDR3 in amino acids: CASSSPRELFF. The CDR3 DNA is TGTGCCAGCAGCTCGCCCAGGGAGCTGTTTTTT.

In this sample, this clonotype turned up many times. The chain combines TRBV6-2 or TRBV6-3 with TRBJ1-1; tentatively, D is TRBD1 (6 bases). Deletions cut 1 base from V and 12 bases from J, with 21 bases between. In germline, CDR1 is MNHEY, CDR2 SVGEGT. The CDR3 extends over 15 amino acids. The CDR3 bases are TGTGCCAGCAGTTACTTGAGTACAGGGCGCACGTCGACTTTCTTT. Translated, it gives CASSYLSTGRTSTFF.

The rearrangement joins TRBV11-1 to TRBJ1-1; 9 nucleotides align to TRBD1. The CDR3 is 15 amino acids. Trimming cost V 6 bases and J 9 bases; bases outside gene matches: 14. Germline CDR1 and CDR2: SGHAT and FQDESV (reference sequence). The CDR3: CASRSSGDRVTQAFF. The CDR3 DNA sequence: TGTGCCAGCAGGTCCTCCGGGGACAGGGTTACTCAAGCTTTCTTT.

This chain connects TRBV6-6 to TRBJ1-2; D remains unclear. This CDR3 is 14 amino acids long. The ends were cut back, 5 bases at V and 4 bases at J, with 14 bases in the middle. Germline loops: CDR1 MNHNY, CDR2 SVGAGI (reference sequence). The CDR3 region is CASSEHEAIYGYTF. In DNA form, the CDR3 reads TGTGCCAGCAGTGAACATGAAGCCATCTATGGCTACACCTTC.